The 9 T cell receptor beta chains listed next were all sequenced from one sample in a study of blood T cell repertoires in COVID-19 (TCRdb year 2020). Library method: the immunoSEQ multiplex PCR assay. TCRdb limited this immuneACCESS table to in-frame rearrangements with V and J called. A share of clones is missing; checked studies link under half to unresolved V genes, and the rest is unexplained. The sample data list some 78,000 clones, and 85% to 90% of these were observed just once. Roughly 4.5% of the sample comes from the top ten. The sample taken for sequencing was peripheral blood. These receptors were collected from a woman at least 80 years old with active or convalescent COVID-19.

The chain recombines TRBV28 with TRBJ1-2, with TRBD1 as a possible D gene (6 bases). Germline values: CDR1 MDHEN, CDR2 SYDVKM. Trimming cost V 4 bases and J 2 bases, with 11 bases left between them. This CDR3 is 14 amino acids long. CDR3 loop: CASSSIDRNYGYTF. For the CDR3, the DNA is TGTGCCAGCAGTTCAATCGACAGGAACTATGGCTACACCTTC.

The J gene is TRBJ1-2, the V gene TRBV6-5; 9 nucleotides match TRBD1. CDR1 MNHEY and CDR2 SVGAGI come from the germline V gene. The trim removed 5 bases at V and 8 bases at J, leaving 6 bases unmatched. The CDR3 is 13 residues long. CDR3 nucleotide sequence: TGTGCCAGCAGTCGCGGGACAGGGAAAGGCTACACCTTC. Residues: CASSRGTGKGYTF.

This chain uses TRBV9 with TRBJ2-7; 7 nucleotides match TRBD2. CDR1 and CDR2 from the germline V gene are SGDLS and YYNGEE. With V trimmed by 4 bases and J by 0 bases, 7 bases remained unmatched. The CDR3 length is 15 residues. The CDR3: CASSMASGTSYEQYF. The CDR3 DNA reads as TGTGCCAGCAGCATGGCCAGCGGGACCTCCTACGAGCAGTACTTC.

This sequence joins TRBV6-2 or TRBV6-3 and TRBJ1-2; no clear D. The V end was cut by 4 bases, the J end by 8 bases, with 11 bases between. From germline, CDR1 is MNHEY and CDR2 SVGEGT. The CDR3 runs to 12 residues. The CDR3 spells CASSSRTGGYTF. CDR3 nucleotide sequence: TGTGCCAGCAGTTCCAGGACGGGGGGCTACACCTTC.

This clone was seen only once. V gene TRBV19 combines with J gene TRBJ1-5; the D is unclear. The ends were cut back, 5 bases at V and 0 bases at J, with 11 bases in the middle. The CDR3 is 15 amino acids. The germline gives CDR1 LNHDA, CDR2 SQIVND (reference sequence). CDR3 nucleotide sequence: TGTGCCAGTAGTGTAGGTACAGCTAGCAATCAGCCCCAGCATTTT. Amino acid sequence: CASSVGTASNQPQHF.

The chain joins TRBV2 to TRBJ1-1, with D hard to call. V lost 6 bases to trimming and J lost 0 bases, with 11 bases between them. The CDR3 is made up of 14 amino acids. The germline V gene has CDR1 SNHLY and CDR2 FYNNEI. The chain's CDR3 is CASRASSVNTEAFF. In DNA form, the CDR3 reads TGTGCCAGCAGAGCCTCATCCGTGAACACTGAAGCTTTCTTT.

The rearrangement links TRBV28 to TRBJ1-1; 10 nucleotides agree with TRBD1. CDR1 is MDHEN and CDR2 is SYDVKM in the germline V gene. This CDR3 has 15 amino acids. The ends lost 2 bases at V and 4 bases at J; junction bases unmatched: 4. The CDR3 is CASSLPGQGGTEAFF. CDR3 nucleotides: TGTGCCAGCAGTTTACCTGGACAGGGGGGCACTGAAGCTTTCTTT.

The chain has TRBV5-1 and TRBJ2-3, with D perhaps TRBD2 (6 bases). The CDR3 length is 14 residues. The V and J ends lost 4 bases and 5 bases respectively, with 14 bases between them. Germline CDR1 SGHRS, CDR2 YFSETQ. The CDR3 bases are TGCGCCAGCAGCCAAGAGACTAGTATAGATACGCAGTATTTT. Encoded protein: CASSQETSIDTQYF.

About this clone itself: The germline gene is not matched at one end of the junction; a read error may be the cause. Other DNA sequences from this sample encode an identical CDR3 as well. This chain links TRBV5-5 with TRBJ2-2; the match to TRBD1 covers 7 bases. The germline V gene encodes CDR1 SGHKS and CDR2 YYEKEE (reference sequence). The CDR3 spans 17 residues. CDR3 DNA: TGTGCCAGCAGCTTGTACCGGGACAGCTCGAACACCGGAGAGCTGTTTTTT. Its translation is CASSLYRDSSNTGELFF.